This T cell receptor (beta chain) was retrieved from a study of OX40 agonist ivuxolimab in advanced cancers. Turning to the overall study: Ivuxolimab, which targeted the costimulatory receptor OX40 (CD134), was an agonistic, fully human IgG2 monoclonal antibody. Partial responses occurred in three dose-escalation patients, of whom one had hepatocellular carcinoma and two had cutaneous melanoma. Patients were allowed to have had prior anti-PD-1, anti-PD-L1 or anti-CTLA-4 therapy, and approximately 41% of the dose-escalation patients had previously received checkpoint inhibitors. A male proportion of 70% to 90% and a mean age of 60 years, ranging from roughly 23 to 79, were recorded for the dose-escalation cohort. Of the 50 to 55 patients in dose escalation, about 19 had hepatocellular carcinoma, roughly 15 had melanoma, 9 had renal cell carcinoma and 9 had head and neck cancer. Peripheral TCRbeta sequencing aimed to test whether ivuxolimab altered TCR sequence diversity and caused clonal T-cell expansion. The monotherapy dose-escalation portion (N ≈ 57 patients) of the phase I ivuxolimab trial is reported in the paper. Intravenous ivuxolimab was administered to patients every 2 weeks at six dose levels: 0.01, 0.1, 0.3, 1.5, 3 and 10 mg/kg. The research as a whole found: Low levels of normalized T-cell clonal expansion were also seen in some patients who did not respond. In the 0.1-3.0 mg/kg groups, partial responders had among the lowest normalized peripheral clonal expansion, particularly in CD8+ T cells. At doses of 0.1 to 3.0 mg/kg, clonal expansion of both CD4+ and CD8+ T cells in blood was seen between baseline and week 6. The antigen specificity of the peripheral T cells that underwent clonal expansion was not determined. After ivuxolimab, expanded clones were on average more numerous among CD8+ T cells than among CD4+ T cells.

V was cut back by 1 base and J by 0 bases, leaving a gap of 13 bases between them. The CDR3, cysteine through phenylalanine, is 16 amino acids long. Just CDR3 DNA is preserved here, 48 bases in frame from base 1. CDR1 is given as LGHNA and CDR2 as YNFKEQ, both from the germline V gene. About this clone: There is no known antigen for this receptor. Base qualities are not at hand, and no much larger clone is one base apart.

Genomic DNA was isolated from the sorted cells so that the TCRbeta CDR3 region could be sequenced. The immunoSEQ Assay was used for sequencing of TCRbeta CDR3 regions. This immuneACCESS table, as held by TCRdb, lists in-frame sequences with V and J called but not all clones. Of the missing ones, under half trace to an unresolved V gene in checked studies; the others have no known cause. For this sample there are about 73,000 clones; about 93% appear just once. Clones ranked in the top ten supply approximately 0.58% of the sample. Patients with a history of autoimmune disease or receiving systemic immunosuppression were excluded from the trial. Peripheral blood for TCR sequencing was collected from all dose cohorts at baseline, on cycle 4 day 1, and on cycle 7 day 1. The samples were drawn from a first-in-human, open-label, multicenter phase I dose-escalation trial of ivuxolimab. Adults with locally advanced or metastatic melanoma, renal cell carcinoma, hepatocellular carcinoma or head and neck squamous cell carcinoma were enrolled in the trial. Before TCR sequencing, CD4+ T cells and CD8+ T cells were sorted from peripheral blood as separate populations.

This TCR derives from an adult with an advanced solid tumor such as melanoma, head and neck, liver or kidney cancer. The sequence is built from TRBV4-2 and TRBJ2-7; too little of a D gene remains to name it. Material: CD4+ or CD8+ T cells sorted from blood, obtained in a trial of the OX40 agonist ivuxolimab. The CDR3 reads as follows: CASSQGSRTSSYEQYF. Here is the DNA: TGTGCCAGCAGCCAAGGCAGCCGCACGAGCTCCTACGAGCAGTACTTC.